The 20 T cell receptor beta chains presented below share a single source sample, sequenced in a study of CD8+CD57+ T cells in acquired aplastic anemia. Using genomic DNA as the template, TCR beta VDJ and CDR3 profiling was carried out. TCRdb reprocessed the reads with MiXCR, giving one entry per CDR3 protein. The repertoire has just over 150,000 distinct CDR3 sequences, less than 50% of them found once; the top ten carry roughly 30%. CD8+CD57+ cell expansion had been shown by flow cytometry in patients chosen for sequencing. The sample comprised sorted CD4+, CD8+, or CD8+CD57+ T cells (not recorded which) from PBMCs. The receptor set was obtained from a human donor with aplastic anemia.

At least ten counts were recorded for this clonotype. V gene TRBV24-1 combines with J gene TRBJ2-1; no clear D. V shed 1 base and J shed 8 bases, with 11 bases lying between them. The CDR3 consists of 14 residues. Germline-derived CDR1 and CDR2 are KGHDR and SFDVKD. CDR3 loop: CATSDFQLTDEQFF. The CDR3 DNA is TGTGCCACCAGTGATTTTCAACTAACCGATGAGCAGTTCTTC.

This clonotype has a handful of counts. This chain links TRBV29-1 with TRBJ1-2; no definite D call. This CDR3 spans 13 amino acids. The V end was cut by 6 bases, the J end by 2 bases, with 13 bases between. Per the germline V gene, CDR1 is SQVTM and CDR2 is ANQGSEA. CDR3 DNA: TGCAGCGTCGGAGGAACAGCGAACTATGGCTACACCTTC. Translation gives CSVGGTANYGYTF. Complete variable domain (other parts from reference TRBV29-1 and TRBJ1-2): SAVISQKPSRDICQRGTSLTIQCQVDSQVTMMFWYRQQPGQSLTLIATANQGSEATYESGFVIDKFPISRPNLTFSTLTVSNMSPEDSSIYLCSVGGTANYGYTFGSGTRLTVV.

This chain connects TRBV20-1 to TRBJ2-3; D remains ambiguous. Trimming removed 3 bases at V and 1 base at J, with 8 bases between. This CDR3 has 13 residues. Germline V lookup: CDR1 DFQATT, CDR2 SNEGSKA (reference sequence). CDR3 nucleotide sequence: TGCAGTGCTAGTTCCAGCCGCACAGATACGCAGTATTTT. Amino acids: CSASSSRTDTQYF.

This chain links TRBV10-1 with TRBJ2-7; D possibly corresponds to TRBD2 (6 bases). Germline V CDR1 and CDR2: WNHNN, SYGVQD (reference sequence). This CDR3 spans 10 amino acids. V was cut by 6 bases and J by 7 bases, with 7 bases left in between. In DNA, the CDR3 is TGCGCCAGCAGCCGGGGGGAGCAGTACTTC. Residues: CASSRGEQYF.

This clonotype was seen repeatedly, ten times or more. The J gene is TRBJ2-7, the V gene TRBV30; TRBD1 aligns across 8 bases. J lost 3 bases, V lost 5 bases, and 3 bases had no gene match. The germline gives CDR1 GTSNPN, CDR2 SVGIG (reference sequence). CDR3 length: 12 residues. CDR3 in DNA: TGTGCCTGGGGACAGGGCGGCTACGAGCAGTACTTC. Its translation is CAWGQGGYEQYF.

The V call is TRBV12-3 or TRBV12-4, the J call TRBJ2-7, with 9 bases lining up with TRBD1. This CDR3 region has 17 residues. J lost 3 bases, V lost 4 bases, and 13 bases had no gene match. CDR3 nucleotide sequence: TGTGCCAGCAGTTCGGGTTCGGGGACAGGGAATAACTACGAGCAGTACTTC. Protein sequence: CASSSGSGTGNNYEQYF.

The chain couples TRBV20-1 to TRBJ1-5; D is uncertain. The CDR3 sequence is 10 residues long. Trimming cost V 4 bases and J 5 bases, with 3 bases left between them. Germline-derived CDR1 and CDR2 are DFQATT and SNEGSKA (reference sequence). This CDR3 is CSATHQPQHF. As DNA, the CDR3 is TGCAGTGCTACCCATCAGCCCCAGCATTTT.

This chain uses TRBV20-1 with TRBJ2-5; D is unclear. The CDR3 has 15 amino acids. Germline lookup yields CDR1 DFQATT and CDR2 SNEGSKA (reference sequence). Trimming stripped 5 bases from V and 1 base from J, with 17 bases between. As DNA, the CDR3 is TGCAGTGCTTCTTTACCCCGACTCGTCCAAGAGACCCAGTACTTC. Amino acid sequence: CSASLPRLVQETQYF.

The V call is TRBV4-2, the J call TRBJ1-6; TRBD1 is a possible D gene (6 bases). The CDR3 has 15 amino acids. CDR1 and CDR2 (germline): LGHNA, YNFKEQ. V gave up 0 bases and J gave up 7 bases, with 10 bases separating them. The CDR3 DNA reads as TGTGCCAGCAGCCAAGATTTGCAGGGGAATTCACCCCTCCACTTT. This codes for CASSQDLQGNSPLHF.

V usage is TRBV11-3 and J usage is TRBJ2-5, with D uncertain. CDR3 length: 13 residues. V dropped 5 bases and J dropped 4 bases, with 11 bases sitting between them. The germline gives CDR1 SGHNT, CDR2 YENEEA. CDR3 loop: CASSTNAGETQYF. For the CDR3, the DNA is TGTGCCAGCAGCACGAACGCCGGAGAGACCCAGTACTTC.

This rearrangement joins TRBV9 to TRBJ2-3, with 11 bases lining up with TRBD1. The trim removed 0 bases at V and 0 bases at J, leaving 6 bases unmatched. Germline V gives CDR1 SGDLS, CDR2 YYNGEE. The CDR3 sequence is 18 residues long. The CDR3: CASSVAGTGGTSTDTQYF. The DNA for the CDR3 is TGTGCCAGCAGCGTAGCCGGGACAGGGGGGACTAGCACAGATACGCAGTATTTT.

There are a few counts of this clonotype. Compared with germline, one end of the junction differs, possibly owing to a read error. CDR3 region: CASSAPGDF. The CDR3 bases are TGTGCCAGCAGCGCCCCGGGAGACTTC. The chain couples TRBV7-9 to TRBJ2-7, with D possibly matching TRBD2 (6 bases). The CDR3 covers 9 residues. Germline V gene data show CDR1 as SEHNR and CDR2 as FQNEAQ (reference sequence).

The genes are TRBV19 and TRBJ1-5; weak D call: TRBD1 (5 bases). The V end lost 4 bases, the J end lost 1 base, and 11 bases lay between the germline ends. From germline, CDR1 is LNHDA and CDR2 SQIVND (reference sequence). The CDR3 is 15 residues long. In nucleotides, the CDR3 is TGTGCCAGTAGTAGGGGCAGAGGGAGCAATCAGCCCCAGCATTTT. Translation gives CASSRGRGSNQPQHF.

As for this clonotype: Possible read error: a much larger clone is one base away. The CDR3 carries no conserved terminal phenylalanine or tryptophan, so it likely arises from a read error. Here the CDR3 DNA reads TGTGCCAGCAGTGAAGCAGGGACAGGGAAGAACACTGAAGCTTTCCTT. It encodes CASSEAGTGKNTEAFL. The chain combines TRBV6-1 with TRBJ1-1; 9 bases match TRBD1. J was trimmed by 1 base and V by 0 bases; bases with no gene match: 3. The CDR3 is 16 amino acids. Germline V gene data show CDR1 as MNHNS and CDR2 as SASEGT.

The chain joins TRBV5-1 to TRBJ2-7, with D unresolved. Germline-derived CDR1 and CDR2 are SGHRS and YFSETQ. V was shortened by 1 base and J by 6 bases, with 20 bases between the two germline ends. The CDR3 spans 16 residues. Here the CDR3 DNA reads TGCGCCAGCAGCTTGAATGAGGTCAGCCCGGGCGGCGAGCAGTACTTC. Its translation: CASSLNEVSPGGEQYF.

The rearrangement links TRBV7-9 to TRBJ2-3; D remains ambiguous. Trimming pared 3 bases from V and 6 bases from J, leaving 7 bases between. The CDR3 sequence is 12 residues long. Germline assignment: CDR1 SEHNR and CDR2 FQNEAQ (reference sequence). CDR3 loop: CASSFHGDTQYF. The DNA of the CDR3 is TGTGCCAGCAGCTTTCACGGGGATACGCAGTATTTT.

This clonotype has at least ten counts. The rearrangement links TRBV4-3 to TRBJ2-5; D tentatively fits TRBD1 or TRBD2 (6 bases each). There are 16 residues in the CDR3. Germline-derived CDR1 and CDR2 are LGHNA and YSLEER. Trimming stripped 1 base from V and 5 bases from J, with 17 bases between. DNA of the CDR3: TGCGCCAGCAGCCAAGGGAACTGGGGGGCTGGGGAGACCCAGTACTTC. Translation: CASSQGNWGAGETQYF.

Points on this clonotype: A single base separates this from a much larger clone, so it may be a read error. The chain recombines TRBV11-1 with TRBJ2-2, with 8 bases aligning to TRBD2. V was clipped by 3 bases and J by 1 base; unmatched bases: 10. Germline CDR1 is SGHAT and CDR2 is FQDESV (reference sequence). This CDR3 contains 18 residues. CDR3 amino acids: CASSLGSGAPQNTGELFF. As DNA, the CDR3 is TGTGCCAGCAGCTTGGGTAGCGGGGCTCCCCAGAACACCGGGGAGCTGTTTTTT.

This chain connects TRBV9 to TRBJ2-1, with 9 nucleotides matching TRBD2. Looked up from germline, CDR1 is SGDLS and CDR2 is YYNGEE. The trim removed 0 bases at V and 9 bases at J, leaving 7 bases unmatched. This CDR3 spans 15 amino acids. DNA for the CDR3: TGTGCCAGCAGCGTAGGAATAGCGGGAGAGTCTGAGCAGTTCTTC. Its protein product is CASSVGIAGESEQFF.

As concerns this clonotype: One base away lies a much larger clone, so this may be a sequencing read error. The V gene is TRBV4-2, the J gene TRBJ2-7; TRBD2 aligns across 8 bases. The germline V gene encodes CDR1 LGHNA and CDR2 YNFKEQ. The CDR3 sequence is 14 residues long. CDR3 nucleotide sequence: TGTGCCAGCAGCCCTATAGCGGGATCCTACAAGCAGTACTTC. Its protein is CASSPIAGSYKQYF.